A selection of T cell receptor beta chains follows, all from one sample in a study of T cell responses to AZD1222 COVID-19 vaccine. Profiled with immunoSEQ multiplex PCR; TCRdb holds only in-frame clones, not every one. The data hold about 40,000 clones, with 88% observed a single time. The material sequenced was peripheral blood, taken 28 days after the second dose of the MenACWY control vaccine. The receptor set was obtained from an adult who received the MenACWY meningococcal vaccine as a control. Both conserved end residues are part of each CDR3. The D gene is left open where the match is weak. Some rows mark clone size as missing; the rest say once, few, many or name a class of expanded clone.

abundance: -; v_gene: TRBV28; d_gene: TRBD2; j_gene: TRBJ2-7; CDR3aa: CASSEDPTSYYEQYF; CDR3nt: TGTGCCAGCAGTGAAGACCCGACTAGCTACTACGAGCAGTACTTC
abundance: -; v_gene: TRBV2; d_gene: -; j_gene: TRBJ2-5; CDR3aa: CAGAGVQETQYF; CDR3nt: TGTGCCGGCGCAGGAGTCCAAGAGACCCAGTACTTC
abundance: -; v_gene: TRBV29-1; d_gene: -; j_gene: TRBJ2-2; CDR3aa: CSVALRLARPGELFF; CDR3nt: TGCAGCGTAGCTCTCCGGTTGGCGAGGCCCGGGGAGCTGTTTTTT
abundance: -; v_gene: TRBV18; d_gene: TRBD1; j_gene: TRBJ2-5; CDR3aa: CASSRDSQETQYF; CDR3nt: TGTGCCAGCTCACGGGACAGTCAAGAGACCCAGTACTTC
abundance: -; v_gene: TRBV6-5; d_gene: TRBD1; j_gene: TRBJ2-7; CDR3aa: CASTKGQGLYEQYF; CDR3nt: TGTGCCAGCACAAAGGGACAGGGGCTTTACGAGCAGTACTTC
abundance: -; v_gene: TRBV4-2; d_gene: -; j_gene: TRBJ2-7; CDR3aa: CASSQMGLAEYEQYF; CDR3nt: TGTGCCAGCAGCCAGATGGGGTTAGCCGAATACGAGCAGTACTTC
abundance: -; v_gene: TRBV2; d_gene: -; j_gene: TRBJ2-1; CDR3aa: CASSVSNNEQFF; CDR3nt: TGTGCCAGCAGTGTTAGTAACAATGAGCAGTTCTTC
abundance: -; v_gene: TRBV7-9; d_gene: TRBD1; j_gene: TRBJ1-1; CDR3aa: CASSRQGEAFF; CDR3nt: TGTGCCAGCAGCCGACAGGGTGAAGCTTTCTTT
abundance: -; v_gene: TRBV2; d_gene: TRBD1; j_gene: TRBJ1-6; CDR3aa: CASSPEQGVRTPLHF; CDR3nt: TGTGCCAGCAGCCCTGAACAGGGGGTAAGGACACCCCTCCACTTT
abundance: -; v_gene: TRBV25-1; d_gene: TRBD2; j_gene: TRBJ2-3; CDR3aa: CASRPGTSGSTDTQYF; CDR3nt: TGTGCCAGCAGACCCGGGACTAGCGGGAGCACAGATACGCAGTATTTT
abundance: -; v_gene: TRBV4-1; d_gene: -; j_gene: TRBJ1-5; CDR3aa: CASSQDRATAGNQPQHF; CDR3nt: TGCGCCAGCAGCCAAGACCGGGCCACGGCAGGCAATCAGCCCCAGCATTTT
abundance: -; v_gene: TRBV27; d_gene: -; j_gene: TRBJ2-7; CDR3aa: CASSLAGSYEQYF; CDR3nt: TGTGCCAGCAGTTTAGCGGGATCCTACGAGCAGTACTTC
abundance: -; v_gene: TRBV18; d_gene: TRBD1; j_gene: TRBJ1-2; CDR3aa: CASSPGQGHGYTF; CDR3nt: TGTGCCAGCTCACCGGGACAGGGACATGGCTACACCTTC
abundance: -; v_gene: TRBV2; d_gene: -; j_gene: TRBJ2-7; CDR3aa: CASLRDGTYEQYF; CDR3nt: TGTGCCAGCCTTCGGGACGGAACCTACGAGCAGTACTTC
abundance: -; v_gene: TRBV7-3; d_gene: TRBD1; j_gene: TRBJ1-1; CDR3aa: CASSATGGRGNTEAFF; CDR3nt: TGTGCCAGCAGCGCCACAGGGGGCAGGGGAAACACTGAAGCTTTCTTT
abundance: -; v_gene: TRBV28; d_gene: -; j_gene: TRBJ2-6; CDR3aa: CASNSGANVLTF; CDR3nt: TGTGCCAGCAACTCTGGGGCCAACGTCCTGACTTTC
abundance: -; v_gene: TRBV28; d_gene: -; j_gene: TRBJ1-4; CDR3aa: CASRYSGGDEKLFF; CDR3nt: TGTGCCAGCCGATATTCAGGAGGGGATGAAAAACTGTTTTTT
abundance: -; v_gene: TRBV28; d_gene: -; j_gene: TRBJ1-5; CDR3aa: CASLSGVAQPQHF; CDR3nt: TGTGCCAGCCTTAGCGGGGTAGCTCAGCCCCAGCATTTT
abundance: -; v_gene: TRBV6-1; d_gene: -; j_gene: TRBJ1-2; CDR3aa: CASSEGGSLGGYTF; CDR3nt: TGTGCCAGCAGTGAAGGGGGCAGTCTCGGAGGCTACACCTTC
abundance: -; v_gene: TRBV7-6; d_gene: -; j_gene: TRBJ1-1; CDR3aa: CASSLELGGISTEAFF; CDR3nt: TGTGCCAGCAGCTTAGAATTAGGAGGGATCAGCACTGAAGCTTTCTTT
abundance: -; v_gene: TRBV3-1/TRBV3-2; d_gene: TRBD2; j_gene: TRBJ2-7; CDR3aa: CASSQVFSAGGRNEQYF; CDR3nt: TGTGCCAGCAGCCAAGTATTTTCAGCGGGAGGGCGGAACGAGCAGTACTTC
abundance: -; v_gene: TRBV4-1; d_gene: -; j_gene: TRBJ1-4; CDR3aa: CASSHLRGTGEKLFF; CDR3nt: TGCGCCAGCAGCCATCTCAGGGGAACGGGTGAAAAACTGTTTTTT
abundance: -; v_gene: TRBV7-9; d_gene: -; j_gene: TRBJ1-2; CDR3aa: CASSLSDPGQRIYGYTF; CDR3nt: TGTGCCAGCAGCTTATCCGATCCGGGACAACGAATCTATGGCTACACCTTC
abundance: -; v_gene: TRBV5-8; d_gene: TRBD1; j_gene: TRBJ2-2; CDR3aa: CASSFDRGNTGELFF; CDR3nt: TGTGCCAGCAGCTTCGACAGGGGCAACACCGGGGAGCTGTTTTTT
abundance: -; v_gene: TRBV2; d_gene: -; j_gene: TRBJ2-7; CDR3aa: CASSPIRGNEQYF; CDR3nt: TGTGCCAGCAGCCCTATACGGGGTAACGAGCAGTACTTC
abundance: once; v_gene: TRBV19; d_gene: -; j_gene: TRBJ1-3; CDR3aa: CASSAGGSGNTIYF; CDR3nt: TGTGCCAGTAGTGCCGGGGGCTCTGGAAACACCATATATTTT
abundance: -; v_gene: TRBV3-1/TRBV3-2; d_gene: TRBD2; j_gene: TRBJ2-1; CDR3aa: CASSQAGGLNEQFF; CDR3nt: TGTGCCAGCAGCCAAGCGGGAGGACTTAATGAGCAGTTCTTC
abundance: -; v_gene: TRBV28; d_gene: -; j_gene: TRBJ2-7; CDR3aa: CASRSGDEQYF; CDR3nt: TGTGCCAGCAGAAGCGGTGACGAGCAGTACTTC
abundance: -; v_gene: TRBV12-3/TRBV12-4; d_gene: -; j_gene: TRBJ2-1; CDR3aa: CASSLGPDQQFF; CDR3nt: TGTGCCAGCAGCCTCGGACCAGATCAGCAGTTCTTC
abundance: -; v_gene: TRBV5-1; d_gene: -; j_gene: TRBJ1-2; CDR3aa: CASSAGQIPNGYTF; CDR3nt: TGCGCCAGCAGCGCCGGACAGATCCCAAATGGCTACACCTTC
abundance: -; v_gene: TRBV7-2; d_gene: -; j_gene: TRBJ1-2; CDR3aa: CASSLSRVGYGYTF; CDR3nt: TGTGCCAGCAGCTTGTCGAGGGTCGGTTATGGCTACACCTTC
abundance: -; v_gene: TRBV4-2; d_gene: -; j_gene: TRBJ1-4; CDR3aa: CASSQESGAEEKLFF; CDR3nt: TGTGCCAGCAGCCAAGAGTCCGGGGCGGAAGAAAAACTGTTTTTT
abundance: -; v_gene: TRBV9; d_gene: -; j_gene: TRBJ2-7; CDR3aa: CASSVGWGREEQYF; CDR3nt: TGTGCCAGCAGCGTAGGGTGGGGGCGTGAGGAGCAGTACTTC
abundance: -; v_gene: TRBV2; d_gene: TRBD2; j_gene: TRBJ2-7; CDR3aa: CAISGKLEYF; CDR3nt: TGTGCAATTAGCGGGAAGCTGGAGTACTTC
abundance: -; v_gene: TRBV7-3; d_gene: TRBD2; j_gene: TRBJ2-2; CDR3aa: CASSVTSGRAGGELFF; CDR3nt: TGTGCCAGCAGCGTCACTAGCGGGAGGGCTGGTGGGGAGCTGTTTTTT
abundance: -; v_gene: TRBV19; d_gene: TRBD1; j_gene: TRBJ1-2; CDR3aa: CASSSDREGYGYTF; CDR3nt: TGTGCCAGTAGTTCCGACAGGGAAGGCTATGGCTACACCTTC
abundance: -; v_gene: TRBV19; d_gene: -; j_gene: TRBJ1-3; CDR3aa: CASSMGFSGNTIYF; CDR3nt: TGTGCCAGTAGTATGGGTTTCTCTGGAAACACCATATATTTT
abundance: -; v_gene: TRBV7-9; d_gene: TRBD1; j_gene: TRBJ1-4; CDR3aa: CASSSGTGVRTNEKLFF; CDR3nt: TGTGCCAGCAGCTCCGGGACAGGGGTTCGGACTAATGAAAAACTGTTTTTT
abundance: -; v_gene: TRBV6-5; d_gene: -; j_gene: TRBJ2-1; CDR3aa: CASRTNMQGSNEQFF; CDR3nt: TGTGCCAGCAGGACCAATATGCAGGGGAGCAATGAGCAGTTCTTC
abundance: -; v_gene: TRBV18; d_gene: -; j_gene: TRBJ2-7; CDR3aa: CASSSVGSYEQYF; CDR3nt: TGTGCCAGCTCATCAGTTGGCTCCTACGAGCAGTACTTC
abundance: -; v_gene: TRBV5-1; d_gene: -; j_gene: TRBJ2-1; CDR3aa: CASSLAGTASYNEQFF; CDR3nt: TGCGCCAGCAGCTTGGCTGGGACGGCCTCCTACAATGAGCAGTTCTTC
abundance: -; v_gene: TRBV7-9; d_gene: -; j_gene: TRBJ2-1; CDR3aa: CASSTAYNEQFF; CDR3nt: TGTGCCAGCAGCACCGCCTACAATGAGCAGTTCTTC
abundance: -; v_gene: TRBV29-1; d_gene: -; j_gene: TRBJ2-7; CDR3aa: CSVEGGPGESSYEQYF; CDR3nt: TGCAGCGTTGAAGGGGGACCGGGGGAAAGCTCCTACGAGCAGTACTTC
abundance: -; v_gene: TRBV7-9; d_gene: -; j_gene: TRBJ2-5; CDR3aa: CASSLKGDREETQYF; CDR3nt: TGTGCCAGCAGCTTAAAGGGGGATCGGGAAGAGACCCAGTACTTC
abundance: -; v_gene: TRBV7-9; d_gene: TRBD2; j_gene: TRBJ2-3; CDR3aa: CASSLLAGGNTDTQYF; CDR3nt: TGTGCCAGCAGCCTCCTAGCGGGAGGAAACACAGATACGCAGTATTTT
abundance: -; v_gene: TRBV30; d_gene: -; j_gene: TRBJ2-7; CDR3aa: CAWSTPRRPPYEQYF; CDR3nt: TGTGCCTGGAGTACCCCCAGGCGCCCACCCTACGAGCAGTACTTC
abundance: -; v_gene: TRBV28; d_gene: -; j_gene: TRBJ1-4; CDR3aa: CASRASNEKLFF; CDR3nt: TGTGCCAGCCGGGCCAGTAATGAAAAACTGTTTTTT
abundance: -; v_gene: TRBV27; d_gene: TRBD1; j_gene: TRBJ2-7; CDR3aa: CASSLGQYYEQYF; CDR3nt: TGTGCCAGCAGTTTGGGACAGTACTACGAGCAGTACTTC
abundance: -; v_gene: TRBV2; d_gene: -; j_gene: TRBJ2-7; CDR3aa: CASSSDRYYEQYF; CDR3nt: TGTGCCAGCAGTTCAGACAGATACTACGAGCAGTACTTC
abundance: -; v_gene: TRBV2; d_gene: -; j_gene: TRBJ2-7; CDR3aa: CASSHNQGGGHEQYF; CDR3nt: TGTGCCAGCAGCCACAACCAAGGGGGTGGTCACGAGCAGTACTTC
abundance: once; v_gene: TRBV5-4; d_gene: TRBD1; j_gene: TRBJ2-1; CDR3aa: CASSWPGTGINNEQFF; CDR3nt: TGTGCCAGCAGCTGGCCCGGGACAGGGATTAACAATGAGCAGTTCTTC
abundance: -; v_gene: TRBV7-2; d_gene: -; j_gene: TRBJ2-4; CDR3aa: CASSKTTQLWAKNIQYF; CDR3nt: TGTGCCAGCAGCAAAACGACGCAGCTTTGGGCCAAAAACATTCAGTACTTC
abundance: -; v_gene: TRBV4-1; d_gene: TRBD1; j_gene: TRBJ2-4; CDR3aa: CASSPGRDRELHIQYF; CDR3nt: TGCGCCAGCAGCCCGGGCCGGGACAGGGAATTGCACATTCAGTACTTC
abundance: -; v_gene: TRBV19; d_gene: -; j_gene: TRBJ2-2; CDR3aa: CASNPGGQGGTGELFF; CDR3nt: TGTGCCAGTAACCCGGGCGGGCAGGGGGGAACCGGGGAGCTGTTTTTT
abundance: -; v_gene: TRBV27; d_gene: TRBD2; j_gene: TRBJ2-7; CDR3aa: CASSLGAGGPGEQYF; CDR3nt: TGTGCCAGCAGTTTGGGGGCGGGAGGGCCCGGCGAGCAGTACTTC
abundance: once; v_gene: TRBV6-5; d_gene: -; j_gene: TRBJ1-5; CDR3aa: CASSRAGGGNQPQHF; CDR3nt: TGTGCCAGCAGCCGCGCCGGGGGAGGCAATCAGCCCCAGCATTTT
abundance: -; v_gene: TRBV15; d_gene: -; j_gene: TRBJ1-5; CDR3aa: CATSSMADLQPQHF; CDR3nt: TGTGCCACCAGCAGTATGGCAGATCTTCAGCCCCAGCATTTT
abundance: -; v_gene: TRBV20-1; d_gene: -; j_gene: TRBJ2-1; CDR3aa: CSASGGNNEQFF; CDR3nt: TGCAGTGCTAGTGGGGGTAACAATGAGCAGTTCTTC
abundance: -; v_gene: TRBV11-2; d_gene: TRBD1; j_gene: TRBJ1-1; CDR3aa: CASSTRLGTGETTGF; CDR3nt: TGTGCCAGCAGCACCAGGCTTGGGACAGGAGAAACTACCGGATTT
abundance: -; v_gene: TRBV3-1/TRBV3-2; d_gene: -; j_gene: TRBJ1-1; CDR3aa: CASSQVGMNTEAFF; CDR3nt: TGTGCCAGCAGCCAAGTGGGGATGAACACTGAAGCTTTCTTT